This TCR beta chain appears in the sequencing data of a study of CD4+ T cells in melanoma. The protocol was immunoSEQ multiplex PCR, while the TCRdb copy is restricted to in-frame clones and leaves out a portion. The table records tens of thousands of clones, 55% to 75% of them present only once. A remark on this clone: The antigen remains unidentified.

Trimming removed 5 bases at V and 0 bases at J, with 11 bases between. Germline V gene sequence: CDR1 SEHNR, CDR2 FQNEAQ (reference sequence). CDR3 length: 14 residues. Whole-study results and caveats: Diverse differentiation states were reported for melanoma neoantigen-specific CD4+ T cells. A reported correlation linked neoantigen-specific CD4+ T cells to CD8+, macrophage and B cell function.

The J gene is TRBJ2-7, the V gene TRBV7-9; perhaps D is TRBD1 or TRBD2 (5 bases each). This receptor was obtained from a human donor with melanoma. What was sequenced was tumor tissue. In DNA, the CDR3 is TGTGCCAGCAGCCGGACGGGGACCTCCTACGAGCAGTACTTC. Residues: CASSRTGTSYEQYF.